The 14 T cell receptor beta chains listed next were all sequenced from one sample in a study of PD-1 blockade in classical Hodgkin lymphoma. Clones were read by immunoSEQ multiplex PCR, and TCRdb kept only the in-frame ones, dropping some. The table lists tens of thousands of clones, approximately 91% of them singletons. The time point here: newly diagnosed, previously untreated cHL patient sample. Specimen: peripheral blood mononuclear cells (PBMCs). All receptors come from a human donor with classical Hodgkin lymphoma.

This sequence joins TRBV13 and TRBJ2-1, with no clear D. There are 13 residues in the CDR3. The V end lost 2 bases, the J end lost 8 bases, and 10 bases lay between the germline ends. Germline V lookup: CDR1 PRHDT, CDR2 FYEKMQ (reference sequence). The CDR3 is CASSLSFPDEQFF. The CDR3 DNA reads as TGTGCCAGCAGCTTATCCTTCCCGGATGAGCAGTTCTTC. The whole variable domain, filled in from reference TRBV13 and TRBJ2-1, reads AAGVIQSPRHLIKEKRETATLKCYPIPRHDTVYWYQQGPGQDPQFLISFYEKMQSDKGSIPDRFSAQQFSDYHSELNMSSLELGDSALYFCASSLSFPDEQFFGPGTRLTVL.

The J gene is TRBJ2-7, the V gene TRBV10-1; D not certain. This CDR3 is built from 14 residues. V was shortened by 0 bases and J by 2 bases, with 8 bases between the two germline ends. Germline assignment: CDR1 WNHNN and CDR2 SYGVQD (reference sequence). The CDR3 DNA reads as TGCGCCAGCAGTGAGTCGGGGTTGCCCTACGAGCAGTACTTC. Translating it yields CASSESGLPYEQYF.

The CDR3 bases are TGTGCCAGCAGCTTCCTTGGACAGAACCAAGAGACCCAGTACTTC. Its translation is CASSFLGQNQETQYF. The chain employs TRBV7-2 and TRBJ2-5, with D possibly being TRBD1 (6 bases). CDR3 length: 15 amino acids. The germline V gene has CDR1 SGHTA and CDR2 FQGNSA. Trimming shortened V by 3 bases and J by 0 bases, and 11 bases separated the two germline ends.

The chain uses TRBV7-2 and TRBJ2-3, with 8 bases that match TRBD2. The CDR3 length is 13 residues. The germline CDR1 and CDR2 sequences are SGHTA and FQGNSA. Trimming at V came to 6 bases and at J to 3 bases, leaving 2 bases not matched to a gene. The CDR3 region is CASRASGTDTQYF. The CDR3 bases are TGTGCCAGCAGGGCTAGCGGGACAGATACGCAGTATTTT.

The chain joins TRBV28 to TRBJ2-3, with 13 positions matching TRBD2. The CDR3 consists of 16 residues. The junction had 13 bases not matched to a gene; V was cut back by 5 bases and J by 11 bases. Germline values: CDR1 MDHEN, CDR2 SYDVKM. CDR3 nucleotides: TGTGCCAGCAGTGTTGGGACTAGCGGGACTGGTAGGGTGCAGTATTTT. It is translated as CASSVGTSGTGRVQYF.

V gene TRBV6-5 combines with J gene TRBJ2-7, with 12 bases lining up with TRBD2. Per the germline V gene, CDR1 is MNHEY and CDR2 is SVGAGI. V trimming: 7 bases; J trimming: 0 bases; junction bases outside the gene matches: 4. The CDR3 extends over 15 amino acids. CDR3 region: CASKRGLAGSYEQYF. CDR3 in DNA: TGTGCCAGCAAGAGGGGACTAGCGGGCTCCTACGAGCAGTACTTC.

The genes are TRBV9 and TRBJ2-2; D is undetermined. V dropped 0 bases and J dropped 6 bases, with 18 bases sitting between them. Germline V gene lookup returns CDR1 SGDLS and CDR2 YYNGEE. This CDR3 spans 17 amino acids. CDR3 residues: CASSVDGLQRAPGELFF. CDR3 in DNA: TGTGCCAGCAGCGTAGACGGGCTACAACGGGCGCCCGGGGAGCTGTTTTTT.

The chain employs TRBV2 and TRBJ2-1, with no clear D. The CDR3 is 14 residues long. Trimming shortened V by 3 bases and J by 6 bases, and 12 bases separated the two germline ends. Germline CDR1 reads SNHLY; CDR2 reads FYNNEI. In nucleotides, the CDR3 is TGTGCCAGCAGTGAGGTGATTAACGTCAATGAGCAGTTCTTC. Translating gives CASSEVINVNEQFF.

This chain connects TRBV7-2 to TRBJ1-5; D remains ambiguous. Germline V CDR1 and CDR2: SGHTA, FQGNSA. The CDR3 is 14 residues long. V lost 1 base and J 7 bases, leaving 11 bases between the germline ends. The CDR3 region has the DNA TGTGCCAGCAGCTTAGGGGCCCCGGCCCAGCCCCAGCATTTT. Protein: CASSLGAPAQPQHF.

The chain has TRBV9 and TRBJ2-3, with 7 bases matching TRBD1. Germline loops: CDR1 SGDLS, CDR2 YYNGEE. V was pared by 3 bases and J by 1 base, with 5 bases of the junction left unmatched. This CDR3 has 15 residues. This CDR3 reads CASSATGRGTDTQYF. CDR3 DNA: TGTGCCAGCAGCGCGACAGGGCGAGGCACAGATACGCAGTATTTT. The whole variable domain, filled in from reference TRBV9 and TRBJ2-3, reads DSGVTQTPKHLITATGQRVTLRCSPRSGDLSVYWYQQSLDQGLQFLIQYYNGEERAKGNILERFSAQQFPDLHSELNLSSLELGDSALYFCASSATGRGTDTQYFGPGTRLTVL.

Concerning this clone: The junction does not match germline at one end; this may be a read error. This sequence joins TRBV19 and TRBJ1-2, with TRBD1 matching 7 bases. Germline V CDR1 and CDR2: LNHDA, SQIVND (reference sequence). The CDR3 has 12 residues. The CDR3 reads CASSARQGDSLF. The DNA of the CDR3 is TGTGCCAGTAGTGCCCGACAGGGTGATTCTCTCTTC.

This chain links TRBV27 with TRBJ2-1; the match to TRBD2 covers 8 bases. The CDR3 has 20 residues. Germline V lookup: CDR1 MNHEY, CDR2 SMNVEV (reference sequence). J lost 0 bases, V lost 1 base, and 14 bases had no gene match. For the CDR3, the DNA is TGTGCCAGCAGTTTATGGGGCCACGAAGGGCTAGCGGGCTCCTACAATGAGCAGTTCTTC. Translated, it gives CASSLWGHEGLAGSYNEQFF.

The chain couples TRBV5-4 to TRBJ1-2; 7 bases match TRBD1. The V gene end was trimmed by 4 bases and the J gene end by 1 base; junction bases not matched to a gene: 4. There are 14 residues in the CDR3. The V gene's germline CDR1 is SGHNT and CDR2 YYREEE (reference sequence). The CDR3 nucleotides read TGTGCCAGCAGCATAGACAGGGTTAACTATGGCTACACCTTC. Translated, it gives CASSIDRVNYGYTF.

The gene calls are TRBV5-1 and TRBJ2-7, with 12 bases aligning to TRBD2. There are 16 residues in the CDR3. The trim removed 1 base at V and 0 bases at J, leaving 2 bases unmatched. Germline V gives CDR1 SGHRS, CDR2 YFSETQ. The CDR3 protein is CASSLLTSGSSYEQYF. The CDR3 bases are TGCGCCAGCAGCTTGCTGACTAGCGGGAGCTCCTACGAGCAGTACTTC.